The 3 T cell receptor beta chains listed next were all sequenced from one sample in a study of cytomegalovirus exposure and HLA in healthy donors. The PCR employed 60 Vbeta primers together with 13 Jbeta primers. Profiling relied on immunoSEQ multiplex PCR, and the TCRdb table lists in-frame clones only, not all of them. The sample lists more than 90,000 clones; 65% to 80% were seen once. The specimen was PBMCs. The receptor set was obtained from a man aged 50 or older in good health and CMV-seronegative.

The V and J genes are TRBV27 and TRBJ2-4; TRBD2 matches at 8 bases. CDR1 is MNHEY and CDR2 is SMNVEV in the germline V gene (reference sequence). The CDR3 totals 13 residues. J was trimmed by 7 bases and V by 5 bases; bases with no gene match: 4. The CDR3 spells CASSTSGINIQYF. CDR3 in DNA: TGTGCCAGCAGTACTAGCGGCATTAACATTCAGTACTTC.

The J gene is TRBJ2-7, the V gene TRBV6-1, with 9 bases lining up with TRBD2. This CDR3 is built from 14 residues. With 3 bases clipped from V and 4 bases from J, the junction kept 4 bases outside the gene matches. Germline V CDR1 and CDR2: MNHNS, SASEGT. CDR3 DNA: TGTGCCAGCAGTGAGCGGGGGGGTAGGTACGAGCAGTACTTC. It is translated as CASSERGGRYEQYF.

The chain couples TRBV19 to TRBJ1-1, with D possibly being TRBD1 (6 bases). Germline CDR1 is LNHDA and CDR2 is SQIVND (reference sequence). The ends were cut back, 3 bases at V and 5 bases at J, with 13 bases in the middle. The CDR3 runs to 14 residues. The CDR3 is CASSMRTEWTEAFF. In nucleotides, the CDR3 is TGTGCCAGTAGTATGAGGACAGAGTGGACTGAAGCTTTCTTT.